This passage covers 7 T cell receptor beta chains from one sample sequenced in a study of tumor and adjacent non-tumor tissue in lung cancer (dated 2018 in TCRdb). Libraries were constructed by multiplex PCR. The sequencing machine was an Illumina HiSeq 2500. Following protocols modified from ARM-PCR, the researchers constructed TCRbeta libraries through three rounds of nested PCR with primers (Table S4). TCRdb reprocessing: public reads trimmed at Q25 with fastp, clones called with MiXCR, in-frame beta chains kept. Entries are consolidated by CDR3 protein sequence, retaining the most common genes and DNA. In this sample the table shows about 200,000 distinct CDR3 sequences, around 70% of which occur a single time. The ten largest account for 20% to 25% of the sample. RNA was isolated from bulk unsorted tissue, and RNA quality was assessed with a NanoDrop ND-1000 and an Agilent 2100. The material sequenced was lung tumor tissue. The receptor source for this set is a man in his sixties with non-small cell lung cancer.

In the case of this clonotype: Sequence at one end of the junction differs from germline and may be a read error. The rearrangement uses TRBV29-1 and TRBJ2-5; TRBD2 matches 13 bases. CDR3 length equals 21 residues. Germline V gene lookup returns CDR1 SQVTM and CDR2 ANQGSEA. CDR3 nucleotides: TGCAGCGTACAAAAGTGGAATTTCGGGACTAGCGGGACTGGGGGGATAGAGTCCCAGTACTTC. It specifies CSVQKWNFGTSGTGGIESQYF.

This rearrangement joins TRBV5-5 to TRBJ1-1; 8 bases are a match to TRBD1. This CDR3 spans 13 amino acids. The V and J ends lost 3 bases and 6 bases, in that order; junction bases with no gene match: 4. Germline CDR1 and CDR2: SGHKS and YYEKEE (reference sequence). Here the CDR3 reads CASSYRGKAEAFF. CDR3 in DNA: TGTGCCAGCAGCTACAGGGGGAAAGCTGAAGCTTTCTTT.

The DNA of the CDR3 is TGTGCCAGCAGGGACGGGATTAGCGGGGGTAATGAGCAGTTCTTC. This encodes CASRDGISGGNEQFF. This chain links TRBV6-6 with TRBJ2-1; 9 bases agree with TRBD2. Trimming removed 6 bases from V and 7 bases from J; junction bases left unmatched: 10. Germline CDR1 MNHNY, CDR2 SVGAGI (reference sequence). The CDR3 covers 15 residues.

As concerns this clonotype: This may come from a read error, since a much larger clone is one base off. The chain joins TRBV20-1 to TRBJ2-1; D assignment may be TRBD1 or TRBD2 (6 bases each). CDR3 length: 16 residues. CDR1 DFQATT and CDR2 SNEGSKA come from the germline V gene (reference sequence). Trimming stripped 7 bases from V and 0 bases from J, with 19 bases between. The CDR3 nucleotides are TGCAGTGTAAGGGGGTTATCGGGGGCCTCCTACAATGAGCAGTTCTTC. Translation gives CSVRGLSGASYNEQFF.

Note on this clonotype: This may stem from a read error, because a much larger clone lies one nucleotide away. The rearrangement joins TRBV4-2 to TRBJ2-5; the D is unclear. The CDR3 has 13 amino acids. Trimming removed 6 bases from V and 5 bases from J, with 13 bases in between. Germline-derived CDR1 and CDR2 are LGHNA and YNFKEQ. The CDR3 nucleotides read TGTGCCAGCAGGCAAAGTTCCGGGGAGACCCAGTACTTC. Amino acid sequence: CASRQSSGETQYF.

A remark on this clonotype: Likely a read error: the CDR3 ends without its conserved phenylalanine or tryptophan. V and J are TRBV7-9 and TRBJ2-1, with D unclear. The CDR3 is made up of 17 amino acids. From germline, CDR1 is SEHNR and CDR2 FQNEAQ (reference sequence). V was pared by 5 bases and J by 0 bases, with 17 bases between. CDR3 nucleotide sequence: TGTGCCAGCAGCCCCAAGGTCCGTGACGACTCCTACAATGAGCAGTTCTCC. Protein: CASSPKVRDDSYNEQFS.

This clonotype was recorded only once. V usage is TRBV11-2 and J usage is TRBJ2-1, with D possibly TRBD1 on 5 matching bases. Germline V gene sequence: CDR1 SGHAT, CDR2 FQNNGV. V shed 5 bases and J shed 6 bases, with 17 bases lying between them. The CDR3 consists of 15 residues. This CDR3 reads CASSLSRWGSNEQFF. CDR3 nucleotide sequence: TGTGCCAGCAGCCTCTCTAGGTGGGGCTCCAATGAGCAGTTCTTC.